Reported below is one T cell receptor beta chain. Its antigen is undetermined. The data stem from a study of shared clonotypes between healthy human individuals. Findings of the study overall: The study found 4.5% to 6% of naive CD4 clonotypes shared across a handful of donors. Read depth was anticipated to influence clonotype sharing among donors.

Naive-designated CD8 cells lacked CD45RO, were positively enriched for CCR7, and omitted terminally differentiated effector memory CD45RA+ cells. Donors had no recently reported acute infections or vaccinations and were HIV-negative. Germline V gene data show CDR1 as SGHRS and CDR2 as YFSETQ. The V and J ends lost 6 bases and 5 bases respectively, with 17 bases between them. The CDR3 has 14 residues. The assay was immunoSEQ multiplex PCR, and TCRdb's table has in-frame clones only and misses some. The sample gives about 680,000 clones, about 92% of which show up once; approximately 25% is in the top ten.

The chain couples TRBV5-1 to TRBJ1-1, with D tentatively TRBD1 (6 bases). Input material: naive CD8+ T cells sorted from blood. This TCR was sampled from a man aged 30-40 years in good health. CDR3 protein: CASTTGIASTEAFF. CDR3 DNA: TGCGCCAGCACAACAGGGATAGCTTCGACTGAAGCTTTCTTT. The full variable domain, with the rest looked up from reference TRBV5-1 and TRBJ1-1, is KAGVTQTPRYLIKTRGQQVTLSCSPISGHRSVSWYQQTPGQGLQFLFEYFSETQRNKGNFPGRFSGRQFSNSRSEMNVSTLELGDSALYLCASTTGIASTEAFFGQGTRLTVV.